Described below is a single T cell receptor beta chain sequence and its context. The data were obtained in a study of blood T cell repertoires in COVID-19. On the study more broadly: Sites in the United States, Italy and Spain provided acute and convalescent COVID-19 samples. The analysed material was cDNA or gDNA that came from T cells, B-cell-depleted T cells, or PBMCs.

This CDR3 comprises 15 residues. Germline CDR1 reads MDHEN; CDR2 reads SYDVKM. Trimming removed 7 bases at V and 0 bases at J, with 13 bases between. As processed by the authors: Nucleated cell counts were estimated from reference gene primer amplification. Sequencing used immunoSEQ multiplex PCR; TCRdb keeps in-frame clones, though not all of them. The V and J calls and clone size come from that table; D and trimming were worked out from the DNA. The sample holds 200,000 to 250,000 clones, 84% seen once. The TCR comes from a woman aged 80 or older with active or convalescent COVID-19. Sequenced input: peripheral blood. The genes are TRBV28 and TRBJ1-3; perhaps TRBD1 as D (5 bases). CDR3 protein: CASTLGGASGNTIYF. CDR3 in DNA: TGTGCCAGCACCTTGGGAGGGGCCTCTGGAAACACCATATATTTT.